These 28 T cell receptor beta chains came from one sample sequenced in a study of blood T cell repertoires in COVID-19. Generated by immunoSEQ multiplex PCR, the TCRdb table keeps only in-frame clones and is missing some. The sample records some 200,000 clones, around nine tenths being singletons. The sequenced sample consisted of peripheral blood. These receptors originate from a man aged 40-49 years with active or convalescent COVID-19.

The V gene is TRBV24-1, the J gene TRBJ1-5; TRBD1 matches at 9 bases. The CDR3 length is 14 residues. V trimming: 3 bases; J trimming: 7 bases; junction bases outside the gene matches: 3. Looked up from germline, CDR1 is KGHDR and CDR2 is SFDVKD. CDR3 bases: TGTGCCACCAGTGATAGTGACAGGGGGCAGCCCCAGCATTTT. Its translation: CATSDSDRGQPQHF.

The rearrangement joins TRBV4-1 to TRBJ2-7; 7 nucleotides align to TRBD1. Trimming removed 6 bases from V and 0 bases from J; junction bases left unmatched: 8. The CDR3 has 15 amino acids. Germline V gives CDR1 MGHRA, CDR2 YSYEKL. The CDR3 region is CASSRDRVSSYEQYF. CDR3 nucleotides: TGCGCCAGCAGTCGCGACAGGGTGAGCTCCTACGAGCAGTACTTC.

The CDR3 region has the DNA TGTGCCAGCAGCCAAGCAGGGGACGCAAGAAGGTATGGCTACACCTTC. This sequence encodes CASSQAGDARRYGYTF. The chain recombines TRBV14 with TRBJ1-2; TRBD1 might be the D (6 bases). Germline CDR1 SGHDN, CDR2 FVKESK. CDR3 length equals 16 residues. With 1 base removed from V and 5 bases from J, the gap between germline ends came to 17 bases. The variable domain in full, completed from reference TRBV14 and TRBJ1-2, reads EAGVTQFPSHSVIEKGQTVTLRCDPISGHDNLYWYRRVMGKEIKFLLHFVKESKQDESGMPNNRFLAERTGGTYSTLKVQPAELEDSGVYFCASSQAGDARRYGYTFGSGTRLTVV.

This chain connects TRBV7-2 to TRBJ1-2, with D uncertain. Looked up from germline, CDR1 is SGHTA and CDR2 is FQGNSA. The CDR3 extends over 11 amino acids. V shed 3 bases and J shed 7 bases, with 6 bases lying between them. CDR3 amino acids: CASSFERGYTF. The CDR3 region has the DNA TGTGCCAGCAGCTTTGAGCGTGGCTACACCTTC.

The chain couples TRBV10-3 to TRBJ1-2, with TRBD1 matching 7 bases. Losses at the gene ends were 2 bases for V and 2 bases for J; bases not matched to a gene: 5. This CDR3 contains 15 residues. Germline values: CDR1 ENHRY, CDR2 SYGVKD. The DNA of the CDR3 is TGTGCCATCAGTGAGACAGGGGACAAAAACTATGGCTACACCTTC. It codes for CAISETGDKNYGYTF.

This clone was found once. This chain connects TRBV27 to TRBJ1-6, with TRBD1 matching 7 bases. Per the germline V gene, CDR1 is MNHEY and CDR2 is SMNVEV (reference sequence). The CDR3 is made up of 16 amino acids. Losses at the gene ends were 6 bases for V and 6 bases for J; bases not matched to a gene: 11. CDR3 nucleotide sequence: TGTGCCAGCAGATCTGTTTGGACAGGACCTAATTCACCCCTCCACTTT. This gives the protein CASRSVWTGPNSPLHF.

The rearrangement links TRBV6-1 to TRBJ2-7, with D possibly matching TRBD1 (6 bases). From germline, CDR1 is MNHNS and CDR2 SASEGT. CDR3 length equals 14 residues. V lost 1 base, J lost 5 bases, and 12 bases lay in between. CDR3 in amino acids: CASSEVVQGDEQYF. CDR3 coding DNA: TGTGCCAGCAGTGAAGTAGTACAGGGTGACGAGCAGTACTTC.

The chain links TRBV6-5 to TRBJ1-1; D remains ambiguous. The CDR3 covers 16 residues. Germline V lookup: CDR1 MNHEY, CDR2 SVGAGI. V shed 2 bases and J shed 0 bases, with 13 bases lying between them. This CDR3 is CASSYVRGLMNTEAFF. CDR3 nucleotide sequence: TGTGCCAGCAGTTACGTTCGCGGATTAATGAACACTGAAGCTTTCTTT.

This rearrangement joins TRBV5-1 to TRBJ2-6, with D hard to call. This CDR3 is 16 amino acids long. The germline CDR1 and CDR2 sequences are SGHRS and YFSETQ. V gave up 4 bases and J gave up 0 bases, with 11 bases separating them. CDR3 in DNA: TGCGCCAGCAGCCACCAGGCTGACTCTGGGGCCAACGTCCTGACTTTC. This translates into CASSHQADSGANVLTF.

This clone has only one observation. J is TRBJ1-5 and V is TRBV5-1; D perhaps matches TRBD1 (6 bases). This CDR3 is 15 amino acids long. V lost 0 bases to trimming and J lost 4 bases, with 11 bases between them. Germline CDR1 is SGHRS and CDR2 is YFSETQ. CDR3 loop: CASSLDGDTNQPQHF. CDR3 DNA: TGCGCCAGCAGCTTGGACGGGGACACAAATCAGCCCCAGCATTTT.

The rearrangement joins TRBV18 to TRBJ2-3, with D possibly matching TRBD1 (5 bases). There are 16 residues in the CDR3. Trimming shortened V by 0 bases and J by 1 base, and 11 bases separated the two germline ends. CDR1 is KGHSH and CDR2 is LQKENI in the germline V gene. The CDR3 region has the DNA TGTGCCAGCTCACCACCGAACAGGAAGGGCACAGATACGCAGTATTTT. This gives the protein CASSPPNRKGTDTQYF.

The V call is TRBV5-4, the J call TRBJ2-7, with TRBD2 matching over 9 bases. The germline gives CDR1 SGHNT, CDR2 YYREEE (reference sequence). Trimming at V came to 5 bases and at J to 8 bases, leaving 8 bases not matched to a gene. This CDR3 spans 13 amino acids. The CDR3 coding sequence is TGTGCCAGCAGTTTCGATAGCGGGAGCAAGCAGTACTTC. Its protein product is CASSFDSGSKQYF. Complete variable domain (other parts from reference TRBV5-4 and TRBJ2-7): ETGVTQSPTHLIKTRGQQVTLRCSSQSGHNTVSWYQQALGQGPQFIFQYYREEENGRGNFPPRFSGLQFPNYSSELNVNALELDDSALYLCASSFDSGSKQYFGPGTRLTVT.

The chain carries TRBV19 and TRBJ1-4; D is unresolved. There are 13 residues in the CDR3. Looked up from germline, CDR1 is LNHDA and CDR2 is SQIVND (reference sequence). V gave up 1 base and J gave up 8 bases, with 8 bases separating them. The CDR3 protein is CASSIVKQEKLFF. CDR3 in DNA: TGTGCCAGTAGTATAGTTAAACAGGAAAAACTGTTTTTT.

The V and J genes are TRBV29-1 and TRBJ2-1; 9 bases fit TRBD1. Looked up from germline, CDR1 is SQVTM and CDR2 is ANQGSEA. Trimming at V came to 7 bases and at J to 4 bases, leaving 8 bases not matched to a gene. CDR3 length: 14 amino acids. The CDR3 loop reads CSAPDRGSYNEQFF. For the CDR3, the DNA is TGCAGCGCTCCGGACAGGGGTTCATACAATGAGCAGTTCTTC.

This clone was counted a single time. The chain combines TRBV27 with TRBJ2-3; 7 bases are a match to TRBD1. Germline lookup yields CDR1 MNHEY and CDR2 SMNVEV (reference sequence). This CDR3 region has 17 residues. Trimming removed 6 bases from V and 1 base from J; junction bases left unmatched: 13. CDR3 coding DNA: TGTGCCAGCAGCGATAACTTACAGGGGTCCCGCACAGATACGCAGTATTTT. It specifies CASSDNLQGSRTDTQYF.

The chain has TRBV25-1 and TRBJ1-6; D uncertain. CDR1 and CDR2 (germline): MGHDK, SYGVNS. The V end lost 1 base, the J end lost 9 bases, and 4 bases lay between the germline ends. The CDR3 has 12 residues. The CDR3 nucleotides read TGTGCCAGCAGTGAATGGAGTTCACCCCTCCACTTT. This sequence encodes CASSEWSSPLHF.

V and J are TRBV19 and TRBJ1-1, with D unclear. The length of the CDR3 is 16 residues. The germline V gene has CDR1 LNHDA and CDR2 SQIVND (reference sequence). V was clipped by 3 bases and J by 5 bases, with 19 bases between them. The chain's CDR3 is CASSMALRAAKTEAFF. The CDR3 nucleotides are TGTGCCAGTAGTATGGCCCTGCGGGCAGCGAAGACTGAAGCTTTCTTT.

The rearrangement links TRBV27 to TRBJ1-5, with TRBD1 as a possible D gene (6 bases). Germline V gives CDR1 MNHEY, CDR2 SMNVEV (reference sequence). V lost 5 bases, J lost 4 bases, and 12 bases lay in between. CDR3 length: 14 residues. The CDR3 region has the DNA TGTGCCAGCAGTCAGGGGACCCCAAATCAGCCCCAGCATTTT. Its protein product is CASSQGTPNQPQHF.

CDR3: CSAVQENTEAFF. CDR3 bases: TGCAGCGCGGTACAGGAGAACACTGAAGCTTTCTTT. The chain carries TRBV29-1 and TRBJ1-1; D may be TRBD1 (5 bases). The CDR3 totals 12 residues. Deletions cut 7 bases from V and 1 base from J, with 10 bases between. Germline assignment: CDR1 SQVTM and CDR2 ANQGSEA. The full variable domain, in which reference TRBV29-1 and TRBJ1-1 provide the parts outside the CDR3, is SAVISQKPSRDICQRGTSLTIQCQVDSQVTMMFWYRQQPGQSLTLIATANQGSEATYESGFVIDKFPISRPNLTFSTLTVSNMSPEDSSIYLCSAVQENTEAFFGQGTRLTVV.

This clone was counted only a few times. The V and J genes are TRBV19 and TRBJ2-7; 12 bases align to TRBD2. Germline assignment: CDR1 LNHDA and CDR2 SQIVND (reference sequence). The ends lost 1 base at V and 3 bases at J; junction bases unmatched: 4. The CDR3 length is 16 residues. CDR3 protein: CASSIGLAGGVYEQYF. CDR3 nucleotide sequence: TGTGCCAGTAGTATAGGTCTAGCGGGAGGGGTCTACGAGCAGTACTTC.

This chain joins TRBV5-1 and TRBJ2-3; D remains ambiguous. Germline CDR1 and CDR2: SGHRS and YFSETQ. CDR3 size: 11 residues. Trimming shortened V by 1 base and J by 6 bases, and 3 bases separated the two germline ends. Here the CDR3 DNA reads TGCGCCAGCAGCTTGCTGGATACGCAGTATTTT. Protein product: CASSLLDTQYF.

This chain connects TRBV7-6 to TRBJ1-1; possibly TRBD1 for D (5 bases). The CDR3 totals 13 residues. Deletions cut 5 bases from V and 4 bases from J, with 11 bases between. CDR1 and CDR2 (germline): SGHVS, FNYEAQ. This chain's CDR3 is CASSRQGTTEAFF. The CDR3 nucleotides read TGTGCCAGCAGCCGGCAGGGTACCACTGAAGCTTTCTTT.

The rearrangement uses TRBV5-4 and TRBJ2-1; TRBD1 might be the D (5 bases). Trimming removed 4 bases at V and 13 bases at J, with 24 bases between. CDR3 length: 15 amino acids. The germline V gene has CDR1 SGHNT and CDR2 YYREEE (reference sequence). CDR3 loop: CASSLETKNQGEQFF. In DNA, the CDR3 is TGTGCCAGCAGCCTGGAAACAAAAAACCAGGGTGAACAGTTCTTC.

This chain joins TRBV5-1 and TRBJ2-5, with a possible D match to TRBD1 (6 bases). Trimming removed 3 bases at V and 5 bases at J, with 20 bases between. Germline V gene sequence: CDR1 SGHRS, CDR2 YFSETQ. The CDR3 spans 16 residues. CDR3 protein: CASSSASGHPSETQYF. DNA of the CDR3: TGCGCCAGCAGCTCAGCATCGGGACACCCATCCGAGACCCAGTACTTC.

The J gene is TRBJ1-2, the V gene TRBV5-6; TRBD1 aligns across 7 bases. After removal of 4 bases from V and 4 bases from J, the junction contained 10 bases not matched to a gene. The CDR3 totals 15 residues. Looked up from germline, CDR1 is SGHDT and CDR2 is YYEEEE. The CDR3 DNA follows: TGTGCCAGCAGCCTGAAAGGGGGCGCCGTCTATGGCTACACCTTC. Amino acid sequence: CASSLKGGAVYGYTF.

The CDR3 sequence is CASSRTGDGNQPQHF. The CDR3, as DNA: TGTGCCAGCAGCCGGACAGGGGATGGCAATCAGCCCCAGCATTTT. This chain links TRBV5-6 with TRBJ1-5; 9 positions agree with TRBD1. J gave up 2 bases and V 4 bases, and 4 bases lay outside the gene matches. CDR1 and CDR2 from the germline V gene are SGHDT and YYEEEE. This CDR3 comprises 15 residues.

This sequence joins TRBV5-6 and TRBJ2-3, with 12 bases lining up with TRBD2. CDR3 length equals 16 residues. Unmatched junction bases numbered 5, after V lost 4 bases and J lost 2 bases. In germline, CDR1 is SGHDT, CDR2 YYEEEE. The CDR3 sequence is CASSVPSGGVTDTQYF. For the CDR3, the DNA is TGTGCCAGCAGCGTCCCTAGCGGGGGGGTCACAGATACGCAGTATTTT.

The chain recombines TRBV12-3 or TRBV12-4 with TRBJ2-7; D not resolved. The CDR3 consists of 12 residues. V dropped 6 bases and J dropped 3 bases, with 9 bases sitting between them. Here the CDR3 DNA reads TGTGCCAGCAGCGAACGGGTCTACGAGCAGTACTTC. This translates into CASSERVYEQYF.